This T cell receptor beta chain was observed in a study of CD8 T cells in Susac syndrome. RNA in amounts of roughly 0.45 to 1 ug was reverse transcribed with random hexamers. TCRdb reanalysed the immunoSEQ multiplex PCR reads using MiXCR and keeps one entry per CDR3 protein. The profile shows about 120,000 distinct CDR3 sequences, about nine tenths of them singletons. Germline V gene data show CDR1 as SGHTA and CDR2 as FQGTGA. The CDR3 runs to 13 residues. The V end was cut by 6 bases, the J end by 6 bases, with 12 bases between. Controls comprised healthy donors matched for age and sex. This clonotype was obtained from a human donor in good health. The rearrangement links TRBV7-3 to TRBJ1-5, with D tentatively TRBD1 (5 bases). The sequenced sample was CD8+ T cells from PBMCs. In DNA, the CDR3 is TGTGCCAGCAGTTCAGGGTTTGGTCAGCCCCAGCATTTT. Translating it yields CASSSGFGQPQHF.